The entry below describes one TCR beta chain. Its antigen is not identified. Rearranged V-D-J TRB sequences were amplified with a mixed TRB-A/B primer pool. TCRdb reprocessed the multiplex PCR reads via MiXCR and lists one record per CDR3 protein. The table records thousands of distinct CDR3 sequences, around 70% of them present only once. Peripheral blood genomic DNA, not sorted cells or RNA, was the template. The data stem from a study of T cell repertoires in aging, cancer and after chemotherapy. Turning to the study itself: Donors were grouped into six age bands spanning 30 or younger through 70 or older. General study findings and limits: The repertoire data cannot show anything about immunological memory following chemotherapy. Compared with age-matched healthy donors, untreated hematological or solid cancer patients showed higher blood TCR clonality.

CDR3 size: 16 residues. Germline V gene data show CDR1 as SGHDT and CDR2 as YYEEEE. Deletions cut 5 bases from V and 3 bases from J, with 18 bases between. Sequencing input: blood. The TCR comes from a human donor with a solid tumor. The V call is TRBV5-6, the J call TRBJ1-3; TRBD1 might be the D (5 bases). The CDR3 spells CASRGWGATFGNTIYF. CDR3 sequence (DNA): TGTGCCAGCAGGGGATGGGGCGCGACTTTTGGAAACACCATATATTTT.